The 9 T cell receptor beta chains presented below share a single source sample, sequenced in a study of cytomegalovirus exposure and HLA in healthy donors. PCR employed 60 Vbeta and 13 Jbeta primers. The assay was immunoSEQ multiplex PCR, and TCRdb's table has in-frame clones only and misses some. Its table lists 55,000 to 75,000 clones. The sample was PBMCs. The receptors derive from a woman aged 25 to 39 in good health and CMV-seronegative.

This rearrangement joins TRBV7-3 to TRBJ2-1; 8 nucleotides match TRBD2. The germline V gene encodes CDR1 SGHTA and CDR2 FQGTGA. The CDR3 is 17 residues long. Trimming removed 2 bases from V and 5 bases from J; junction bases left unmatched: 11. CDR3 region: CASSLPAGGGLNNEQFF. CDR3 nucleotide sequence: TGTGCCAGCAGCTTACCTGCCGGGGGGGGTTTAAACAATGAGCAGTTCTTC.

The chain links TRBV5-1 to TRBJ2-7; maybe TRBD1 (5 bases). The CDR3 consists of 15 residues. CDR1 is SGHRS, CDR2 YFSETQ, per germline. Trimming removed 0 bases from V and 1 base from J, with 11 bases in between. CDR3 in DNA: TGCGCCAGCAGCTTGGGGGGCTCGTCATCCTACGAGCAGTACTTC. This sequence encodes CASSLGGSSSYEQYF.

The chain couples TRBV27 to TRBJ2-1, with TRBD2 as a possible D gene (7 bases). The V gene's germline CDR1 is MNHEY and CDR2 SMNVEV (reference sequence). V lost 4 bases to trimming and J lost 10 bases, with 23 bases between them. The CDR3 extends over 16 amino acids. CDR3 residues: CASSSRTRGDIGEQFF. The DNA of the CDR3 is TGTGCCAGCAGTTCCCGGACTAGAGGGGACATTGGGGAGCAGTTCTTC.

V gene TRBV28 combines with J gene TRBJ1-1; D possibly corresponds to TRBD1 (5 bases). Trimming pared 3 bases from V and 6 bases from J, leaving 14 bases between. The germline gives CDR1 MDHEN, CDR2 SYDVKM. This CDR3 comprises 14 residues. The CDR3 region is CASSFVVKGSEAFF. DNA for the CDR3: TGTGCCAGCAGTTTCGTTGTAAAGGGGTCTGAAGCTTTCTTT.

Here the CDR3 reads CASSESPSGADTQYF. The CDR3 region has the DNA TGTGCCAGCAGCGAGTCACCATCAGGGGCAGATACGCAGTATTTT. The V call is TRBV9, the J call TRBJ2-3, with a weak D call TRBD1 (6 bases). From germline, CDR1 is SGDLS and CDR2 YYNGEE. This CDR3 spans 15 amino acids. V was shortened by 3 bases and J by 4 bases, with 15 bases between the two germline ends. The full variable domain, with the rest looked up from reference TRBV9 and TRBJ2-3, is DSGVTQTPKHLITATGQRVTLRCSPRSGDLSVYWYQQSLDQGLQFLIQYYNGEERAKGNILERFSAQQFPDLHSELNLSSLELGDSALYFCASSESPSGADTQYFGPGTRLTVL.

The chain joins TRBV5-4 to TRBJ2-1, with D possibly matching TRBD1 (6 bases). In germline, CDR1 is SGHNT, CDR2 YYREEE (reference sequence). V lost 3 bases and J lost 8, with 15 bases in between. This CDR3 has 14 amino acids. The CDR3 DNA sequence: TGTGCCAGCAGCTCACAGGGCGACACCCATGAGCAGTTCTTC. It translates to CASSSQGDTHEQFF.

The rearrangement joins TRBV18 to TRBJ2-7; 13 bases agree with TRBD2. Germline V gene data show CDR1 as KGHSH and CDR2 as LQKENI. This CDR3 has 17 residues. The V and J ends lost 3 bases and 4 bases, in that order; junction bases with no gene match: 9. In DNA, the CDR3 is TGTGCCAGCTCACCGCAGACTAGCGGGAGGCGTAAGTACGAGCAGTACTTC. Its translation is CASSPQTSGRRKYEQYF.

J is TRBJ1-2 and V is TRBV28, with 9 bases matching TRBD1. V lost 2 bases to trimming and J lost 8 bases; unmatched junction nucleotides: 6. The CDR3 loop spans 14 amino acids. CDR1 and CDR2 from the germline V gene are MDHEN and SYDVKM. DNA of the CDR3: TGTGCCAGCAGTTTAGGGGACAGGGCCGGGGGCTACACCTTC. Translating it yields CASSLGDRAGGYTF.

The rearrangement links TRBV5-3 to TRBJ2-4, with D perhaps matching TRBD1 (6 bases). TRBV5-3 is an ORF, and what it does is uncertain. CDR3 length equals 14 residues. The V end was cut by 3 bases, the J end by 0 bases, with 7 bases between. This chain's CDR3 is CARSWTEAKNIQYF. CDR3 bases: TGTGCCAGAAGCTGGACAGAAGCCAAAAACATTCAGTACTTC.